This T cell receptor (beta chain) appears in the sequencing data of a study of a mutant IDH1 vaccine in newly diagnosed glioma. Study-wide context: The earlier regimen, radiotherapy, temozolomide, or both, was most often both. V12 came at week 35, V13 at week 47.

Time point of the sample: week 35, safety follow-up. Topical imiquimod was applied with each vaccine dose, which held 300 ug of mutant IDH1 20-mer peptide. New WHO grade 3 or 4 IDH1-mutant, ATRX-lost astrocytomas were present in all donors. The CDR3 sequence is 14 residues long. Germline V gene data show CDR1 as MNHEY and CDR2 as SVGAGI. The V end was cut by 0 bases, the J end by 4 bases, with 9 bases between. The protocol was immunoSEQ multiplex PCR, while the TCRdb copy is restricted to in-frame clones and leaves out a portion. The top ten clones hold 4.5% to 5.5% of a sample with 35,000 to 45,000 clones, about 83% of them seen once. In regard to this clone: Its antigen is not identified.

The TCR comes from a woman aged 45-59 years with glioma. The V call is TRBV6-5, the J call TRBJ1-2; D remains unclear. Specimen: PBMCs, collected from a glioma patient whose treatment included an IDH1 peptide vaccine. This chain's CDR3 is CASSYSARGYGYTF. The CDR3 nucleotides read TGTGCCAGCAGTTACTCTGCCCGGGGCTATGGCTACACCTTC.